This entry lists 8 T cell receptor beta chains sequenced from one sample in a study of cytomegalovirus exposure and HLA in healthy donors. The PCR made use of 60 Vbeta and 13 Jbeta primers. Assay used: immunoSEQ multiplex PCR; TCRdb lists only in-frame clones, some missing. The table has some 220,000 clones, 70% to 80% seen once. The sample consisted of PBMCs. These receptors all come from an older woman in good health and CMV-seropositive.

This chain joins TRBV21-1 and TRBJ1-4; TRBD1 is the table's D call, not checked against the DNA. TRBV21-1 is tagged as a pseudogene. CDR3 size: 14 residues. CDR3 residues: CASAGQFTNEKLFF. In DNA form, the CDR3 reads TGTGCCAGCGCGGGACAGTTCACTAATGAAAAACTGTTTTTT.

This sequence joins TRBV10-2 and TRBJ1-6; 8 bases fit TRBD1. J gave up 9 bases and V 3 bases, and 13 bases lay outside the gene matches. This CDR3 contains 17 residues. Germline assignment: CDR1 WSHSY and CDR2 SAAADI. In DNA, the CDR3 is TGCGCCAGCAGTGACAGGGGTATCGGACAGGGAGGTTCACCCCTCCACTTT. It is translated as CASSDRGIGQGGSPLHF.

The V gene is TRBV28, the J gene TRBJ1-2; 8 bases map to TRBD1. Germline CDR1 is MDHEN and CDR2 is SYDVKM. There are 14 residues in the CDR3. The V and J ends lost 5 bases and 3 bases, in that order; junction bases with no gene match: 5. For the CDR3, the DNA is TGTGCCAGCAGTGGACAGGGTTGGGACTATGGCTACACCTTC. Translated, it gives CASSGQGWDYGYTF.

The table lists this clone with a few counts. V is TRBV28 and J is TRBJ1-6; D is unclear. The CDR3 covers 13 residues. The germline V gene encodes CDR1 MDHEN and CDR2 SYDVKM. V shed 4 bases and J shed 6 bases, with 7 bases lying between them. CDR3 in DNA: TGTGCCAGCAGTTCACACATTAATTCACCCCTCCACTTT. Amino acids: CASSSHINSPLHF.

V is TRBV18 and J is TRBJ1-4; 9 bases align to TRBD1. Germline V gene lookup returns CDR1 KGHSH and CDR2 LQKENI. V shed 3 bases and J 8 bases; nucleotides not matched to a gene: 10. The CDR3 length is 16 residues. As DNA, the CDR3 is TGTGCCAGCTCACCCGTGCGGGACAGGGAAAACGAAAAACTGTTTTTT. Translated: CASSPVRDRENEKLFF.

The chain carries TRBV6-4 and TRBJ1-1; D call uncertain. Per the germline V gene, CDR1 is MRHNA and CDR2 is SNTAGT. V was cut by 2 bases and J by 10 bases, with 11 bases left in between. This CDR3 contains 12 residues. The CDR3 coding sequence is TGTGCCAGCAGTGACGGGCCAGGTATAGCTTTCTTT. Its translation: CASSDGPGIAFF.

The V gene is TRBV5-6, the J gene TRBJ1-1, with D uncertain. V was trimmed by 5 bases and J by 10 bases, leaving 12 bases between them. There are 11 residues in the CDR3. Germline CDR1 SGHDT, CDR2 YYEEEE. This chain's CDR3 is CASSYGLAAFF. In DNA, the CDR3 is TGTGCCAGCAGTTACGGGTTGGCAGCTTTCTTT.

The chain joins TRBV28 to TRBJ2-2; D remains ambiguous. Trimming pared 3 bases from V and 5 bases from J, leaving 7 bases between. The CDR3 consists of 13 residues. Germline loops: CDR1 MDHEN, CDR2 SYDVKM. CDR3 amino acids: CASSFPGTGELFF. CDR3 nucleotides: TGTGCCAGCAGTTTTCCCGGGACCGGGGAGCTGTTTTTT. Full variable domain (remainder filled in from reference TRBV28 and TRBJ2-2): DVKVTQSSRYLVKRTGEKVFLECVQDMDHENMFWYRQDPGLGLRLIYFSYDVKMKEKGDIPEGYSVSREKKERFSLILESASTNQTSMYLCASSFPGTGELFFGEGSRLTVL.